The following is a T cell receptor (beta chain) sequence with its context. CDR3 length equals 17 residues. Germline V gives CDR1 MNHNS, CDR2 SASEGT. V lost 1 base to trimming and J lost 6 bases; unmatched junction nucleotides: 9. These data are taken from a study of T cell clones after liver transplantation. Study as a whole: HCV positivity affected three of eight recipients; the rest lacked autoimmune or viral indications. At least one year of complete immunosuppression withdrawal without enzymes over twice normal defined tolerance.

TCRdb keeps only in-frame clones here, not all; method: immunoSEQ multiplex PCR. The table records over 14,000 clones, approximately 86% of them present only once. The V call is TRBV6-1, the J call TRBJ2-2, with 9 bases identical to TRBD2. The TCR originated in a human patient who received a liver transplant. Part of the T cell pool may stem from the graft donor. Sequencing used CD8+ T cells from blood, obtained around 4 years after liver transplant. This CDR3 reads CASSEGELAGLAGELFF. The CDR3 DNA follows: TGTGCCAGCAGTGAAGGAGAGCTAGCGGGGTTGGCCGGGGAGCTGTTTTTT.